This TCR beta chain stems from a study of CD8 T cells in ankylosing spondylitis. This clonotype has ten or more counts. Its antigen is not identified. Its ends do not fully match the called genes, so a read error is possible. Generation of TCR beta libraries employed quantitative 5'-RACE incorporating molecular barcodes. TCRdb reprocessed the 5' RACE reads via MiXCR and lists one record per CDR3 protein. The sample carries approximately 220,000 distinct CDR3 sequences, about 10% recorded once. Overall study findings and caveats: Reports say disease-linked clones showed up significantly more in matched ankylosing spondylitis synovial fluid. Relatively rare in peripheral blood, disease-linked clones were also CD8+. Characteristic of ankylosing spondylitis blood, it appeared, was a TCR beta motif comprising several highly homologous variants.

Germline CDR1 and CDR2: SSHAT and FNYEAQ (reference sequence). This CDR3 has 15 amino acids. The clonotype comes from a male donor with ankylosing spondylitis or in good health (not recorded which). The sample was blood, either unsorted or a sorted T cell fraction (not recorded which). This chain links TRBV7-7 with TRBJ2-1; 13 nucleotides align to TRBD2. Here the CDR3 reads CASSLGTSGENEQFF. The DNA for the CDR3 is TGTGCTAGCAGCTTAGGGACTAGCGGGGAAAATGAGCAGTTCTTC.